The 22 T cell receptor beta chains in this list originate from one sample, sequenced in a study of CD8 T cells in Susac syndrome. The authors reverse transcribed about 0.45 to 1 ug RNA with random hexamers. TCRdb redid the calling of the immunoSEQ multiplex PCR reads with MiXCR, one entry per CDR3 protein. The sample records under 200,000 distinct CDR3 sequences, 85% to 95% being singletons. Sequenced input: CD8+ T cells from PBMCs. These receptors were obtained from a human donor with multiple sclerosis.

The DNA for the CDR3 is TGTGCCAGCAGCTCCGACGGGACTAGCGGGAGGAATGAGCAGTTCTTC. Its translation: CASSSDGTSGRNEQFF. J is TRBJ2-1 and V is TRBV7-3, with TRBD2 matching 15 bases. From germline, CDR1 is SGHTA and CDR2 FQGTGA. CDR3 length: 16 amino acids. J lost 7 bases, V lost 4 bases, and 5 bases had no gene match.

The CDR3: CARRRDRRNTEAFF. In DNA, the CDR3 is TGTGCCAGGCGGCGGGACAGGAGGAACACTGAAGCTTTCTTT. The chain combines TRBV6-2 or TRBV6-3 with TRBJ1-1; TRBD1 agrees at 8 bases. This CDR3 spans 14 amino acids. Germline CDR1 MNHEY, CDR2 SVGEGT. The ends lost 9 bases at V and 1 base at J; junction bases unmatched: 7.

This clonotype has just one count. The chain has TRBV20-1 and TRBJ1-2; D call uncertain. Germline-derived CDR1 and CDR2 are DFQATT and SNEGSKA (reference sequence). This CDR3 comprises 13 residues. The ends were cut back, 1 base at V and 4 bases at J, with 10 bases in the middle. The DNA of the CDR3 is TGCAGTGCTAGAGTTCCAGGACTCTATGGCTACACCTTC. As protein: CSARVPGLYGYTF.

This clonotype was recorded only once. CDR3 DNA: TGTGCCAGCAGTGAATTCGGGAGGGCCGGCGGGGAGCTGTTTTTT. Its translation is CASSEFGRAGGELFF. This chain joins TRBV2 and TRBJ2-2, with 8 bases matching TRBD2. Trimming at V came to 2 bases and at J to 7 bases, leaving 6 bases not matched to a gene. Germline assignment: CDR1 SNHLY and CDR2 FYNNEI. The CDR3 length is 15 residues. Together with reference TRBV2 and TRBJ2-2, the CDR3 gives the full variable domain: EPEVTQTPSHQVTQMGQEVILRCVPISNHLYFYWYRQILGQKVEFLVSFYNNEISEKSEIFDDQFSVERPDGSNFTLKIRSTKLEDSAMYFCASSEFGRAGGELFFGEGSRLTVL.

CDR3 nucleotides: TGCAGCGTTTGGGCCTCCTACAATGAGCAGTTCTTC. Its translation is CSVWASYNEQFF. This chain links TRBV29-1 with TRBJ2-1, with D unresolved. Germline CDR1 is SQVTM and CDR2 is ANQGSEA. The V end lost 5 bases, the J end lost 0 bases, and 5 bases lay between the germline ends. The CDR3 spans 12 residues.

The chain carries TRBV24-1 and TRBJ2-2; D gene unclear. V gave up 3 bases and J gave up 3 bases, with 4 bases separating them. Germline assignment: CDR1 KGHDR and CDR2 SFDVKD. The CDR3 extends over 13 amino acids. The DNA of the CDR3 is TGTGCCACCAGTGATGGGGACACCGGGGAGCTGTTTTTT. Protein sequence: CATSDGDTGELFF.

The rearrangement links TRBV20-1 to TRBJ2-3, with 7 bases identical to TRBD2. The CDR3 has 13 amino acids. The germline V gene encodes CDR1 DFQATT and CDR2 SNEGSKA (reference sequence). The ends lost 7 bases at V and 2 bases at J; junction bases unmatched: 6. CDR3 amino acids: CSGLAEITDTQYF. CDR3 coding DNA: TGCAGTGGGCTAGCGGAGATCACAGATACGCAGTATTTT.

The chain combines TRBV2 with TRBJ1-1; D gene unclear. V was clipped by 4 bases and J by 11 bases, with 5 bases between them. This CDR3 has 9 residues. CDR1 is SNHLY, CDR2 FYNNEI, per germline. The CDR3 DNA sequence: TGTGCCAGCAGTGCCGTGGCTTTCTTT. Its protein product is CASSAVAFF.

CDR3 sequence: CASRVVNTGELFF. The CDR3 DNA sequence: TGTGCCAGCCGGGTCGTGAACACCGGGGAGCTGTTTTTT. The chain couples TRBV12-3 or TRBV12-4 to TRBJ2-2, with D hard to call. The CDR3 is 13 residues long. The ends were cut back, 8 bases at V and 1 base at J, with 8 bases in the middle.

The J gene is TRBJ2-7, the V gene TRBV28; D remains unclear. Germline V gene sequence: CDR1 MDHEN, CDR2 SYDVKM. V lost 1 base to trimming and J lost 2 bases, with 15 bases between them. CDR3 length: 16 residues. The CDR3 bases are TGTGCCAGCAGTTTATCTATGGTCCCCAATGCCTACGAGCAGTACTTC. This encodes CASSLSMVPNAYEQYF.

A single count supports this clonotype. The chain joins TRBV28 to TRBJ2-3; D uncertain. The germline V gene has CDR1 MDHEN and CDR2 SYDVKM. V was trimmed by 5 bases and J by 3 bases, leaving 9 bases between them. This CDR3 has 13 amino acids. The CDR3 here is CASSTPPTDTQYF. The DNA for the CDR3 is TGTGCCAGCAGTACCCCTCCAACAGATACGCAGTATTTT.

This chain connects TRBV27 to TRBJ1-5, with D tentatively TRBD1 (5 bases). This CDR3 comprises 16 residues. Trimming pared 0 bases from V and 0 bases from J, leaving 9 bases between. The V gene's germline CDR1 is MNHEY and CDR2 SMNVEV (reference sequence). The CDR3 loop is CASSLSTGGSNQPQHF. CDR3 nucleotide sequence: TGTGCCAGCAGTTTATCCACAGGAGGTAGCAATCAGCCCCAGCATTTT.

The CDR3 DNA is TGCAGTGCTAGGGCTAGCCGGGATTACGAGCAGTACTTC. This encodes CSARASRDYEQYF. The V gene is TRBV20-1, the J gene TRBJ2-7, with D perhaps TRBD2 (5 bases). Germline V gene data show CDR1 as DFQATT and CDR2 as SNEGSKA (reference sequence). Trimming shortened V by 3 bases and J by 4 bases, and 13 bases separated the two germline ends. CDR3 length: 13 residues.

The rearrangement links TRBV7-9 to TRBJ1-2; D unclear. V lost 5 bases and J 8 bases, leaving 12 bases between the germline ends. Germline V gene sequence: CDR1 SEHNR, CDR2 FQNEAQ (reference sequence). The CDR3 sequence is 12 residues long. This CDR3 reads CASSTPKGGYTF. The CDR3 nucleotides are TGTGCCAGCAGCACCCCTAAAGGAGGCTACACCTTC.

The chain carries TRBV7-9 and TRBJ2-1; a weak D match, TRBD1 (5 bases). V was shortened by 4 bases and J by 8 bases, with 9 bases between the two germline ends. Germline V gene data show CDR1 as SEHNR and CDR2 as FQNEAQ (reference sequence). This CDR3 has 12 residues. The CDR3 spells CASSSPGHEQFF. CDR3 sequence (DNA): TGTGCCAGCAGCTCCCCAGGGCATGAGCAGTTCTTC.

The chain has TRBV6-1 and TRBJ2-1; 10 bases align to TRBD2. The CDR3 covers 16 residues. The V and J ends lost 6 bases and 6 bases, in that order; junction bases with no gene match: 11. In germline, CDR1 is MNHNS, CDR2 SASEGT. As DNA, the CDR3 is TGTGCCAGCAGCCTTTCCGAAGCGGGAGGGGTCAATGAGCAGTTCTTC. Translated: CASSLSEAGGVNEQFF.

The chain carries TRBV20-1 and TRBJ2-5; D uncertain. The CDR3 is made up of 12 amino acids. The V end lost 5 bases, the J end lost 1 base, and 8 bases lay between the germline ends. CDR1 and CDR2 (germline): DFQATT, SNEGSKA (reference sequence). The CDR3 nucleotides are TGCAGTGCTTATCAAGGCCAAGAGACCCAGTACTTC. It encodes CSAYQGQETQYF.

This chain connects TRBV7-9 to TRBJ2-5; the D is unclear. The CDR3 covers 13 residues. The germline CDR1 and CDR2 sequences are SEHNR and FQNEAQ (reference sequence). The V gene lost 8 bases and the J gene lost 4 bases, with 14 bases spanning the gap. For the CDR3, the DNA is TGTGCCAGCCAAACGGCCAGCCCAGAGACCCAGTACTTC. Translation gives CASQTASPETQYF.

The chain links TRBV27 to TRBJ1-2, with TRBD1 as a possible D gene (6 bases). V was shortened by 2 bases and J by 8 bases, with 15 bases between the two germline ends. CDR1 MNHEY and CDR2 SMNVEV come from the germline V gene (reference sequence). The length of the CDR3 is 14 residues. The chain's CDR3 is CASSLTLKGDGYTF. CDR3 nucleotides: TGTGCCAGCAGTTTAACCCTAAAGGGGGACGGCTACACCTTC.

This sequence joins TRBV20-1 and TRBJ2-7; D remains ambiguous. The germline CDR1 and CDR2 sequences are DFQATT and SNEGSKA (reference sequence). The CDR3 sequence is 12 residues long. Trimming pared 3 bases from V and 6 bases from J, leaving 12 bases between. CDR3 coding DNA: TGCAGTGCTAGTCTCGGCTTAGCCGAGCAGTACTTC. Its translation is CSASLGLAEQYF.

The DNA of the CDR3 is TGTGCCAGCAGCGTACGAAGCGGGGGGGTTGACAATGAGCAGTTCTTC. It encodes CASSVRSGGVDNEQFF. V and J are TRBV9 and TRBJ2-1, with 10 bases lining up with TRBD2. With 1 base clipped from V and 5 bases from J, the junction kept 6 bases outside the gene matches. Germline values: CDR1 SGDLS, CDR2 YYNGEE. The CDR3 sequence is 16 residues long.

The chain carries TRBV29-1 and TRBJ2-7; 10 bases match TRBD1. J gave up 4 bases and V 6 bases, and 15 bases lay outside the gene matches. CDR1 is SQVTM and CDR2 is ANQGSEA in the germline V gene. This CDR3 is 16 amino acids long. The chain's CDR3 is CSVEDRGTRGGYEQYF. The CDR3 DNA sequence: TGCAGCGTGGAGGACAGGGGGACAAGGGGAGGGTACGAGCAGTACTTC.